This T cell receptor beta chain was found in a study of shared clonotypes between healthy human individuals. Whole-study context: The study drew on a couple of women and three men aged 18 to 49 as donors.

Concerning this clone: The antigen is undetermined. Other DNA sequences of this sample code for an identical CDR3.

This CDR3 has 13 amino acids. The germline V gene encodes CDR1 MNHEY and CDR2 SVGAGI. V shed 7 bases, J shed 8 bases, and the junction held 7 bases outside the gene matches. Study-wide points: Larger estimated richness was generally recorded for naive subsets relative to memory subsets. Clonotype sharing among donors was thought likely to change with sequencing depth.

Method: immunoSEQ multiplex PCR; TCRdb's copy keeps in-frame clones and lacks some. The sample comprises roughly 2 million clones, about 95% of which are singletons, and 0.85% to 1.2% rests with the top ten. Naive CD8 populations comprised CD45RO-negative cells positively selected for CCR7, excluding terminally differentiated effector memory CD45RA+ cells. J is TRBJ1-2 and V is TRBV6-5; 10 nucleotides align to TRBD1. The TCR was taken from a man aged 18 to 35 in good health. The sample comprised naive CD8+ T cells sorted from blood. CDR3: CASTLGQGYGYTF. CDR3 coding DNA: TGTGCCAGCACCCTGGGACAGGGGTACGGCTACACCTTC.